A single sample gave rise to the 10 T cell receptor beta chains below, sequenced in a study of CD4 T cells in relation to SARS-CoV-2 and coronaviruses. These receptors have no known antigen. The repertoire was sequenced with immunoSEQ multiplex PCR; TCRdb's copy has only in-frame clones and lacks some. The table includes tens of thousands of clones, 55% to 75% detected once. Unexposed donor CD4+ T cells date from about 2011-2018, before the COVID-19 pandemic. Isolation of CD4+ T cells took place after approximately 10 days in culture. The specimen sequenced was CD4+ T cells from PBMCs, cultured in vitro. These receptors originate from a human donor in good health.

In its sample, this clone was seen once. The gene calls are TRBV23-1 and TRBJ2-4; D gene unclear. TRBV23-1 is marked as an open reading frame, function uncertain. The CDR3 spans 13 residues. Trimming cost V 7 bases and J 8 bases, with 15 bases left between them. The CDR3 nucleotides read TGCGCCAGCATATTAATCGGACGGGACATTCAGTACTTC. Amino acid sequence: CASILIGRDIQYF.

The chain has TRBV5-1 and TRBJ2-4, with TRBD2 matching over 12 bases. Germline trimming cut 0 bases from V and 4 bases from J; bases unmatched to any gene: 2. The germline CDR1 and CDR2 sequences are SGHRS and YFSETQ. The CDR3 is made up of 16 amino acids. The CDR3 DNA is TGCGCCAGCAGCTTGGGGCTAGCGGGAGGGAAAAACATTCAGTACTTC. This codes for CASSLGLAGGKNIQYF. Filled out from reference TRBV5-1 and TRBJ2-4, the complete variable domain reads KAGVTQTPRYLIKTRGQQVTLSCSPISGHRSVSWYQQTPGQGLQFLFEYFSETQRNKGNFPGRFSGRQFSNSRSEMNVSTLELGDSALYLCASSLGLAGGKNIQYFGAGTRLSVL.

The chain links TRBV18 to TRBJ2-1; 7 bases are shared with TRBD2. V lost 3 bases, J lost 6 bases, and 2 bases stayed unmatched. Germline lookup yields CDR1 KGHSH and CDR2 LQKENI. The CDR3 is 13 residues long. The CDR3 sequence: CASSPSGVNEQFF. The CDR3 nucleotides read TGTGCCAGCTCACCGAGCGGGGTCAATGAGCAGTTCTTC.

This clone was counted a few times. The chain employs TRBV5-6 and TRBJ2-1; 8 bases agree with TRBD2. The CDR3 length is 15 residues. Germline CDR1 is SGHDT and CDR2 is YYEEEE. Trimming removed 0 bases from V and 4 bases from J; junction bases left unmatched: 3. The CDR3 bases are TGTGCCAGCAGCTTGGCCGCGGGGGGTTACAATGAGCAGTTCTTC. Its translation is CASSLAAGGYNEQFF.

This chain connects TRBV5-5 to TRBJ2-7; D is undetermined. V was pared by 0 bases and J by 3 bases, with 13 bases between. Germline V gives CDR1 SGHKS, CDR2 YYEKEE (reference sequence). The CDR3 runs 15 residues. The DNA of the CDR3 is TGTGCCAGCAGCTTGGAGGGCCTCCAAGTCTACGAGCAGTACTTC. Its protein is CASSLEGLQVYEQYF.

The sample holds a few counts of this clone. The V call is TRBV7-9, the J call TRBJ1-5, with D perhaps matching TRBD1 (6 bases). Trimming stripped 5 bases from V and 2 bases from J, with 16 bases between. There are 16 residues in the CDR3. Germline loops: CDR1 SEHNR, CDR2 FQNEAQ (reference sequence). CDR3 DNA sequence: TGTGCCAGCAGCCCTGCGGGGGGCATTGGCAATCAGCCCCAGCATTTT. It specifies CASSPAGGIGNQPQHF.

This chain links TRBV18 with TRBJ2-1; 7 bases fit TRBD2. V lost 0 bases to trimming and J lost 7 bases; unmatched junction nucleotides: 6. The CDR3 contains 15 residues. Germline loops: CDR1 KGHSH, CDR2 LQKENI. CDR3 amino acids: CASSPPQLARNEQFF. The CDR3 region has the DNA TGTGCCAGCTCACCACCTCAACTAGCGCGGAATGAGCAGTTCTTC.

This clone has only a few counts. The chain uses TRBV30 and TRBJ2-7, with a weak D call TRBD2 (6 bases). Per the germline V gene, CDR1 is GTSNPN and CDR2 is SVGIG (reference sequence). Trimming removed 6 bases from V and 5 bases from J, with 20 bases in between. The CDR3 runs 14 residues. CDR3 region: CACPRQGGGNEQYF. The CDR3 bases are TGTGCCTGCCCCAGGCAGGGCGGCGGGAACGAGCAGTACTTC. The full variable domain, in which reference TRBV30 and TRBJ2-7 provide the parts outside the CDR3, is SQTIHQWPATLVQPVGSPLSLECTVEGTSNPNLYWYRQAAGRGLQLLFYSVGIGQISSEVPQNLSASRPQDRQFILSSKKLLLSDSGFYLCACPRQGGGNEQYFGPGTRLTVT.

The genes are TRBV9 and TRBJ1-2, with 11 bases fitting TRBD1. The CDR3 has 14 residues. V lost 3 bases and J lost 5; bases outside the gene matches: 3. Germline assignment: CDR1 SGDLS and CDR2 YYNGEE. CDR3 coding DNA: TGTGCCAGCAGCGGGGACAGGGGGTTTTATGGCTACACCTTC. It specifies CASSGDRGFYGYTF.

A single count supports this clone. This rearrangement joins TRBV7-2 to TRBJ1-1; D ambiguous. V was trimmed by 3 bases and J by 0 bases, leaving 8 bases between them. The CDR3 runs 14 residues. Germline values: CDR1 SGHTA, CDR2 FQGNSA. The CDR3: CASSFSQLNTEAFF. The CDR3 nucleotides read TGTGCCAGCAGCTTTTCCCAGCTGAACACTGAAGCTTTCTTT.